These 31 T cell receptor beta chains were all obtained from the same sample, sequenced in a study of blood T cell repertoires in COVID-19. Profiling relied on immunoSEQ multiplex PCR, and the TCRdb table lists in-frame clones only, not all of them. This repertoire shows around 93,000 clones, approximately 90% found once; its top ten account for 15%. The specimen sequenced was peripheral blood. Receptors originate from a human donor in a cohort sampled during active COVID-19.

The count of this clone is one. The V gene is TRBV19, the J gene TRBJ1-5, with a possible D match to TRBD1 (6 bases). Germline CDR1 is LNHDA and CDR2 is SQIVND (reference sequence). Trimming left V 6 bases short and J 0 bases short, with 9 bases between. The CDR3 totals 14 residues. CDR3 bases: TGTGCCAGTAGCAGGGGTAATAGCAATCAGCCCCAGCATTTT. Translated: CASSRGNSNQPQHF.

The J gene is TRBJ2-2, the V gene TRBV7-6, with 9 positions matching TRBD2. After removal of 6 bases from V and 4 bases from J, the junction contained 6 bases not matched to a gene. The CDR3 totals 15 residues. Germline V gives CDR1 SGHVS, CDR2 FNYEAQ. This chain's CDR3 is CASRPGLAVTGELFF. The CDR3 bases are TGTGCCAGCAGACCGGGACTAGCCGTCACCGGGGAGCTGTTTTTT.

The chain uses TRBV7-8 and TRBJ2-1, with 7 bases aligning to TRBD2. V was pared by 6 bases and J by 2 bases, with 4 bases of the junction left unmatched. This CDR3 comprises 14 residues. Germline CDR1 SGHVS, CDR2 FQNEAQ. CDR3 coding DNA: TGTGCCAGCAGACCGGGAGGTACCTACAATGAGCAGTTCTTC. Protein product: CASRPGGTYNEQFF.

Notes on this clone: At the DNA level, this CDR3 is encoded by other sequences in the same sample as well. The chain couples TRBV5-4 to TRBJ2-2, with D tentatively TRBD2 (5 bases). The CDR3 sequence is 16 residues long. Germline V gene data show CDR1 as SGHNT and CDR2 as YYREEE (reference sequence). Trimming shortened V by 2 bases and J by 0 bases, and 11 bases separated the two germline ends. CDR3 sequence: CASSFDPGANTGELFF. In DNA, the CDR3 is TGTGCCAGCAGCTTCGACCCCGGGGCGAACACCGGGGAGCTGTTTTTT.

The chain employs TRBV12-3 or TRBV12-4 and TRBJ1-2; TRBD1 might be the D (5 bases). V lost 1 base and J 8 bases, leaving 11 bases between the germline ends. CDR3 length: 13 residues. CDR3 sequence: CASSLGRARGYTF. CDR3 nucleotide sequence: TGTGCCAGCAGTTTAGGCAGGGCCCGAGGCTACACCTTC.

The chain joins TRBV4-1 to TRBJ2-1; 8 bases agree with TRBD2. Germline CDR1 and CDR2: MGHRA and YSYEKL. V lost 7 bases to trimming and J lost 4 bases; unmatched junction nucleotides: 6. The CDR3 is 14 amino acids. The CDR3 reads CASTMSGGYNEQFF. In nucleotides, the CDR3 is TGCGCCAGCACAATGAGCGGGGGTTACAATGAGCAGTTCTTC.

V usage is TRBV28 and J usage is TRBJ1-1; D is unresolved. The CDR3 totals 15 residues. The germline gives CDR1 MDHEN, CDR2 SYDVKM. The V end was cut by 3 bases, the J end by 2 bases, with 13 bases between. Here the CDR3 reads CASSFSGGGNTEAFF. The CDR3 region has the DNA TGTGCCAGCAGTTTTTCAGGCGGAGGTAACACTGAAGCTTTCTTT.

V is TRBV10-3 and J is TRBJ1-3, with 9 bases lining up with TRBD1. Germline CDR1 ENHRY, CDR2 SYGVKD. The J segment lost 8 bases and the V segment lost 5 bases, leaving 7 bases of the junction unmatched. The CDR3 loop spans 14 amino acids. The CDR3 DNA reads TGTGCCATCAGTCCGGGACAGGGCGTGGACACCATATATTTT. Its protein product is CAISPGQGVDTIYF.

The chain carries TRBV11-2 and TRBJ1-2; no firm D call. Germline CDR1 reads SGHAT; CDR2 reads FQNNGV. The CDR3 spans 17 residues. Trimming removed 4 bases from V and 8 bases from J, with 26 bases in between. CDR3 coding DNA: TGTGCCAGCAGCTCCCCTAGTTTGCCCATCTTGGTCTCCGGCTACACCTTC. This translates into CASSSPSLPILVSGYTF.

The CDR3 sequence is CASSSGTANTEAFF. The CDR3 DNA reads as TGTGCCAGCAGCTCCGGGACAGCGAACACTGAAGCTTTCTTT. This chain joins TRBV5-6 and TRBJ1-1; TRBD1 aligns across 7 bases. The ends lost 3 bases at V and 1 base at J; junction bases unmatched: 3. CDR3 length: 14 residues. Germline V gives CDR1 SGHDT, CDR2 YYEEEE.

This chain connects TRBV2 to TRBJ2-5; 10 bases align to TRBD2. This CDR3 is 17 amino acids long. Germline CDR1 reads SNHLY; CDR2 reads FYNNEI. The V and J ends lost 5 bases and 5 bases, in that order; junction bases with no gene match: 14. The DNA of the CDR3 is TGTGCCAGCAGTCAGACTGGGCTAGCGGGAGCCGGGGAGACCCAGTACTTC. It is translated as CASSQTGLAGAGETQYF.

The chain's CDR3 is CASSLTGSDTGELFF. The CDR3 DNA follows: TGCGCCAGCAGCCTGACAGGATCGGACACCGGGGAGCTGTTTTTT. V is TRBV5-1 and J is TRBJ2-2, with D tentatively TRBD1 (6 bases). The CDR3 length is 15 residues. Trimming shortened V by 4 bases and J by 3 bases, and 13 bases separated the two germline ends. Per germline, CDR1 SGHRS and CDR2 YFSETQ.

The chain is built from TRBV6-6 and TRBJ2-7, with 13 nucleotides matching TRBD2. CDR1 is MNHNY, CDR2 SVGAGI, per germline (reference sequence). CDR3 length: 15 residues. Losses at the gene ends were 2 bases for V and 6 bases for J; bases not matched to a gene: 4. The CDR3 reads CASSYGTSGTSEQYF. As DNA, the CDR3 is TGTGCCAGCAGTTACGGGACTAGCGGGACATCCGAGCAGTACTTC.

The CDR3 protein is CASVRDRPNTEAFF. The CDR3 DNA reads as TGTGCCAGCGTCCGGGACAGACCTAACACTGAAGCTTTCTTT. The gene calls are TRBV2 and TRBJ1-1, with 7 bases identical to TRBD1. After removal of 8 bases from V and 2 bases from J, the junction contained 8 bases not matched to a gene. This CDR3 region has 14 residues. CDR1 SNHLY and CDR2 FYNNEI come from the germline V gene.

The chain recombines TRBV19 with TRBJ1-6, with D maybe TRBD1 (5 bases). The assigned J gene may be wrong: the sequence end matches TRBJ2-2 better. Germline V gene data show CDR1 as LNHDA and CDR2 as SQIVND (reference sequence). The CDR3 extends over 12 amino acids. CDR3 sequence: CASSMLAGPLFF. The CDR3 DNA reads as TGTGCCAGTAGTATGCTTGCAGGGCCCCTGTTTTTT.

This chain links TRBV27 with TRBJ2-5; TRBD2 matches at 14 bases. In germline, CDR1 is MNHEY, CDR2 SMNVEV (reference sequence). The CDR3 spans 21 residues. V trimming: 6 bases; J trimming: 4 bases; junction bases outside the gene matches: 22. CDR3 nucleotides: TGTGCCAGCAGCAGTAATCCGGGACACCCGGGACTAGCGGGAGAAAGAGAGACCCAGTACTTC. Protein: CASSSNPGHPGLAGERETQYF.

The chain is built from TRBV18 and TRBJ2-2; no clear D. Looked up from germline, CDR1 is KGHSH and CDR2 is LQKENI. This CDR3 spans 13 amino acids. V was cut by 0 bases and J by 4 bases, with 3 bases left in between. CDR3 region: CASSPPSTGELFF. CDR3 nucleotide sequence: TGTGCCAGCTCACCACCGAGCACCGGGGAGCTGTTTTTT.

The V gene is TRBV19, the J gene TRBJ2-5; possibly TRBD2 for D (6 bases). The germline gives CDR1 LNHDA, CDR2 SQIVND (reference sequence). The CDR3 loop spans 13 amino acids. Between the trimmed V and J ends, which lost 2 bases and 5 bases, there was a span of 9 bases. CDR3 region: CASSIKEGETQYF. Written as DNA, the CDR3 is TGTGCCAGTAGTATAAAGGAGGGGGAGACCCAGTACTTC.

This rearrangement joins TRBV5-8 to TRBJ2-5, with TRBD2 matching 9 bases. Germline assignment: CDR1 SGHTS and CDR2 YDEGEE. The V segment lost 0 bases and the J segment 5 bases; nucleotides outside the gene matches: 8. The CDR3 runs to 16 residues. This chain's CDR3 is CASSLGRGLARETQYF. CDR3 DNA sequence: TGTGCCAGCAGCTTGGGCCGGGGACTAGCTCGGGAGACCCAGTACTTC.

The chain couples TRBV4-1 to TRBJ2-1; TRBD2 aligns across 12 bases. CDR3 length equals 16 residues. V lost 1 base to trimming and J lost 9 bases; unmatched junction nucleotides: 7. Germline V gene data show CDR1 as MGHRA and CDR2 as YSYEKL. The CDR3 DNA sequence: TGCGCCAGCAGCCAAGTACTAGCGGGGGGAAAGGGTGAGCAGTTCTTC. It yields the protein CASSQVLAGGKGEQFF.

The chain employs TRBV7-9 and TRBJ1-4, with a possible D match to TRBD1 (5 bases). This CDR3 has 15 amino acids. Germline lookup yields CDR1 SEHNR and CDR2 FQNEAQ (reference sequence). Trimming cost V 0 bases and J 6 bases, with 11 bases left between them. This CDR3 is CASSLAGGEDEKLFF. CDR3 DNA sequence: TGTGCCAGCAGCTTAGCGGGAGGGGAGGATGAAAAACTGTTTTTT. The variable domain in full, completed from reference TRBV7-9 and TRBJ1-4, reads DTGVSQNPRHKITKRGQNVTFRCDPISEHNRLYWYRQTLGQGPEFLTYFQNEAQLEKSRLLSDRFSAERPKGSFSTLEIQRTEQGDSAMYLCASSLAGGEDEKLFFGSGTQLSVL.

The chain uses TRBV27 and TRBJ2-5; TRBD1 matches 7 bases. The CDR3 covers 17 residues. Trimming removed 2 bases from V and 4 bases from J; junction bases left unmatched: 13. Germline loops: CDR1 MNHEY, CDR2 SMNVEV (reference sequence). CDR3 coding DNA: TGTGCCAGCAGTTTAAACCTGATGACAGGGTCGAGAGAGACCCAGTACTTC. Its translation: CASSLNLMTGSRETQYF.

This clone is a singleton in its sample. This chain uses TRBV30 with TRBJ1-6, with 8 bases matching TRBD1. This CDR3 is 14 amino acids long. The V segment lost 3 bases and the J segment 8 bases; nucleotides outside the gene matches: 6. Germline V lookup: CDR1 GTSNPN, CDR2 SVGIG (reference sequence). Here the CDR3 reads CAWRPGTGHSPLHF. As DNA, the CDR3 is TGTGCCTGGAGGCCCGGGACAGGCCATTCACCCCTCCACTTT. Combining the CDR3 with reference TRBV30 and TRBJ1-6 gives the whole variable domain SQTIHQWPATLVQPVGSPLSLECTVEGTSNPNLYWYRQAAGRGLQLLFYSVGIGQISSEVPQNLSASRPQDRQFILSSKKLLLSDSGFYLCAWRPGTGHSPLHFGNGTRLTVT.

The chain recombines TRBV6-5 with TRBJ2-1; 8 bases are a match to TRBD2. The CDR3 is made up of 15 amino acids. Germline values: CDR1 MNHEY, CDR2 SVGAGI. V gave up 6 bases and J gave up 7 bases; unmatched junction bases: 11. CDR3 nucleotides: TGTGCCAGCAGCCCCTCATCGGGACTAGGAAATGAGCAGTTCTTC. The encoded protein is CASSPSSGLGNEQFF.

The sample holds one count of this clone. This sequence joins TRBV5-1 and TRBJ2-3; 7 bases align to TRBD2. Germline CDR1 reads SGHRS; CDR2 reads YFSETQ. V lost 1 base to trimming and J lost 8 bases; unmatched junction nucleotides: 10. The CDR3 is 15 amino acids. Here the CDR3 DNA reads TGCGCCAGCAGCTTGACCGCGGGAGACCGTAGTACGCAGTATTTT. This translates into CASSLTAGDRSTQYF.

This clone was counted a few times. The chain uses TRBV6-6 and TRBJ2-1; D remains unclear. The germline V and J ends were trimmed by 8 bases and 0 bases, with 14 bases remaining between them. There are 15 residues in the CDR3. From germline, CDR1 is MNHNY and CDR2 SVGAGI (reference sequence). CDR3: CASPPPGGSYNEQFF. In DNA, the CDR3 is TGTGCCAGCCCACCCCCTGGCGGCTCCTACAATGAGCAGTTCTTC.

The genes are TRBV5-1 and TRBJ2-7; perhaps TRBD1 as D (5 bases). This CDR3 is built from 16 residues. Germline loops: CDR1 SGHRS, CDR2 YFSETQ. V was cut by 0 bases and J by 4 bases, with 17 bases left in between. CDR3 nucleotide sequence: TGCGCCAGCAGCTTGGGCTATGAAGGGGTAGGGTACGAGCAGTACTTC. Encoded protein: CASSLGYEGVGYEQYF.

This chain joins TRBV5-3 and TRBJ1-1; 10 bases fit TRBD1. TRBV5-3 is recorded as an ORF, its role being uncertain. This CDR3 contains 15 residues. The ends lost 5 bases at V and 5 bases at J; junction bases unmatched: 9. CDR3 DNA: TGTGCCAGAAGTTTTTCCGGGACAGGGGATACTGAAGCTTTCTTT. Protein: CARSFSGTGDTEAFF.

This sequence joins TRBV28 and TRBJ2-3, with no clear D. This CDR3 has 12 residues. Trimming shortened V by 6 bases and J by 4 bases, and 8 bases separated the two germline ends. Germline V gene sequence: CDR1 MDHEN, CDR2 SYDVKM. The CDR3 bases are TGTGCCAGCAGATCACTCGCAGATACGCAGTATTTT. Translating it yields CASRSLADTQYF.

The chain combines TRBV24-1 with TRBJ2-3; TRBD2 aligns across 12 bases. This CDR3 spans 13 amino acids. Germline-derived CDR1 and CDR2 are KGHDR and SFDVKD. With V trimmed by 9 bases and J by 6 bases, 3 bases remained unmatched. The CDR3 DNA sequence: TGTGCCACCCGGGGACTAGCGGGTGATACGCAGTATTTT. Translating it yields CATRGLAGDTQYF.

The genes are TRBV28 and TRBJ2-7, with 10 bases aligning to TRBD1. Germline assignment: CDR1 MDHEN and CDR2 SYDVKM. This CDR3 has 14 residues. V shed 10 bases and J 2 bases; nucleotides not matched to a gene: 8. This chain's CDR3 is CAICGTGVTYEQYF. The CDR3 nucleotides read TGTGCCATCTGCGGGACAGGGGTTACCTACGAGCAGTACTTC. The whole variable domain, filled in from reference TRBV28 and TRBJ2-7, reads DVKVTQSSRYLVKRTGEKVFLECVQDMDHENMFWYRQDPGLGLRLIYFSYDVKMKEKGDIPEGYSVSREKKERFSLILESASTNQTSMYLCAICGTGVTYEQYFGPGTRLTVT.